This T cell receptor beta chain originates from a study of blood T cell repertoires in COVID-19. TCRdb's table, derived via immunoSEQ multiplex PCR, lists solely in-frame clones and lacks some. This sample has just under 150,000 clones; about 87% occur once, and the top ten carry around 38%. Germline assignment: CDR1 MNHNS and CDR2 SASEGT. This CDR3 is 13 amino acids long. Trimming shortened V by 5 bases and J by 7 bases, and 14 bases separated the two germline ends. Sequenced input: peripheral blood. The chain carries TRBV6-1 and TRBJ1-1; unclear D gene. The sequence came from a man aged 45 to 65 who had recovered from COVID-19. This chain's CDR3 is CASSYTGSGEAFF. The CDR3 DNA reads TGTGCCAGCAGTTATACGGGTTCCGGTGAAGCTTTCTTT.